This T cell receptor beta chain derives from a study of OX40 agonist ivuxolimab in advanced cancers. About the study: Patients in dose escalation had liver, melanoma, kidney or head and neck cancers. Study-level points and caveats: The CD4+ and CD8+ T cells in the blood had expanded clonally by week 6 at 0.1 to 3.0 mg/kg.

Points on this clone: As yet, its antigen is unknown.

Trimming took off 0 bases at V and 1 base at J, with 4 bases between the two ends. Germline CDR1 is MNHNY and CDR2 is SVGAGI (reference sequence). This CDR3 has 13 residues. The protocol was immunoSEQ multiplex PCR, while the TCRdb copy is restricted to in-frame clones and leaves out a portion. The data show around 85,000 clones, about 90% seen once. This TCR came from an adult with an advanced solid tumor such as melanoma, head and neck, liver or kidney cancer. The rearrangement joins TRBV6-6 to TRBJ2-7, with D uncertain. Source: CD4+ or CD8+ T cells sorted from blood, taken in a trial of the OX40 agonist ivuxolimab. The CDR3: CASSYSTSYEQYV. The CDR3 DNA follows: TGTGCCAGCAGTTACTCGACATCCTACGAGCAGTACGTC.